What follows are 8 T cell receptor beta chains derived from one specimen sequenced in a study of Graves' ophthalmopathy and Graves' hyperthyroidism. RNA served as the template for amplifying TCR beta CDR3 regions. Scientists carried out first-round RT-PCR using HTBI primers and then a second-round multiplex PCR. TCRdb re-called the multiplex PCR reads with MiXCR, one entry per CDR3 protein. The sample shows about 220,000 distinct CDR3 sequences, roughly a fifth of them seen only once. The sequencing input was peripheral blood. The receptor source for this set is a woman aged 45-65 years with Graves' ophthalmopathy.

This clonotype was seen more than once but under ten times. J is TRBJ2-7 and V is TRBV6-2 or TRBV6-3; D ambiguous. Looked up from germline, CDR1 is MNHEY and CDR2 is SVGEGT. The CDR3 is 13 residues long. V lost 3 bases and J lost 6, with 12 bases in between. CDR3 protein: CASSYLGEVEQYF. As DNA, the CDR3 is TGTGCCAGCAGTTATCTCGGAGAAGTCGAGCAGTACTTC.

This clonotype showed up just a few times. The rearrangement joins TRBV18 to TRBJ2-5; 7 positions match TRBD2. The CDR3 has 16 residues. Trimming took 4 bases from V and 4 from J; bases not matched to a gene: 12. Germline V gene lookup returns CDR1 KGHSH and CDR2 LQKENI. CDR3: CASSLDAGVGAETQYF. CDR3 nucleotide sequence: TGTGCCAGCTCACTGGACGCGGGAGTTGGGGCAGAGACCCAGTACTTC.

The rearrangement uses TRBV5-5 and TRBJ2-2; TRBD2 matches 7 bases. From germline, CDR1 is SGHKS and CDR2 YYEKEE (reference sequence). This CDR3 spans 15 amino acids. Trimming at V came to 2 bases and at J to 5 bases, leaving 6 bases not matched to a gene. DNA of the CDR3: TGTGCCAGCAGCTTCGTGCGGGGAGGGACCGGGGAGCTGTTTTTT. Amino acids: CASSFVRGGTGELFF.

The chain combines TRBV12-5 with TRBJ2-2; D uncertain. Trimming left V 1 base short and J 3 bases short, with 3 bases between. Germline assignment: CDR1 LGHNT and CDR2 FRNRAP. CDR3 length: 13 residues. The CDR3 DNA reads TGTGCTAGTGGTTTGGATGACACCGGGGAGCTGTTTTTT. Its protein product is CASGLDDTGELFF.

This clonotype was counted a few times. The CDR3 DNA sequence: TGTGCCAGCAGTTACCCCAGACAGGGGATGTCCGGGGAGCTGTTTTTT. This gives the protein CASSYPRQGMSGELFF. This chain joins TRBV6-5 and TRBJ2-2; 8 bases are shared with TRBD1. Trimming at V came to 2 bases and at J to 6 bases, leaving 8 bases not matched to a gene. CDR1 is MNHEY and CDR2 is SVGAGI in the germline V gene. The CDR3 consists of 16 residues.

The chain couples TRBV6-1 to TRBJ1-1; D call uncertain. The germline V gene encodes CDR1 MNHNS and CDR2 SASEGT. The CDR3 has 14 residues. V was clipped by 7 bases and J by 7 bases, with 19 bases between them. The CDR3 loop reads CASTGVLALGEAFF. DNA for the CDR3: TGTGCCAGCACCGGGGTCCTGGCACTCGGTGAAGCTTTCTTT.

With respect to this clonotype: A much larger clone differs from this one at a single base, so this may be a read error. This sequence joins TRBV28 and TRBJ1-5; possible D gene TRBD1, 6 bases. CDR1 MDHEN and CDR2 SYDVKM come from the germline V gene. This CDR3 is built from 15 residues. The CDR3 DNA is TGTGCCAGCAGTTTGCGGGAGGGGGTGAATCACCCCCAGCATTTT. This encodes CASSLREGVNHPQHF.

This clonotype occurred many times. V and J are TRBV19 and TRBJ2-4, with 8 positions matching TRBD1. The CDR3 length is 16 residues. V was clipped by 3 bases and J by 1 base; unmatched bases: 5. Germline lookup yields CDR1 LNHDA and CDR2 SQIVND (reference sequence). CDR3 sequence: CASSIPQGAAKNIQYF. The CDR3 nucleotides are TGTGCCAGTAGTATCCCCCAGGGGGCGGCCAAAAACATTCAGTACTTC.